The rows below give T cell receptor beta chains drawn from one sample of a study of chemoradiotherapy in HPV16-positive cancers. Produced via immunoSEQ multiplex PCR; TCRdb's table is partial and in-frame only. The sample consists of roughly 32,000 clones, approximately 90% of them appearing once. The sequenced sample was blood, obtained from a patient who underwent chemoradiotherapy. These receptors all come from a human donor with HPV-associated anogenital cancer. The conserved cysteine and the conserved F or W are not part of the CDR3 here. Each record gives: CDR3 protein, J gene, V gene.

ASSSGALLAYEQY TRBJ2-7 TRBV27
ASSPDRGGFAEAF TRBJ1-1 TRBV18
ASSSTGLGGNTIY TRBJ1-3 TRBV5-4
ASSPGTSGAWDTQY TRBJ2-3 TRBV18
ASSLGLAGTTDTQY TRBJ2-3 TRBV7-2
ASSTGTGNEQY TRBJ2-7 TRBV6-1
ASSVEAGLSGNTIY TRBJ1-3 TRBV2
ASSPGTGSNQPQH TRBJ1-5 TRBV5-4
ASSYSGTGYTEAF TRBJ1-1 TRBV6-5
ASSPPSGEGNEQF TRBJ2-1 TRBV2
AWNGQLTGELF TRBJ2-2 TRBV30
AISERFSSTDTQY TRBJ2-3 TRBV10-3
ASSVDGIYTEAF TRBJ1-1 TRBV9
ASSYDGNYGYT TRBJ1-2 TRBV6-5
ASSDPGTLLYSNQPQH TRBJ1-5 TRBV19
ASSLTSGRSADTQY TRBJ2-3 TRBV5-1
ASSIDFRGYT TRBJ1-2 TRBV19
AGSPLPGQNYGYT TRBJ1-2 TRBV27
ASSRRGNQETQY TRBJ2-5 TRBV7-7
ASSLALGTDQPQH TRBJ1-5 TRBV7-9
ASSPTGTSGDETQY TRBJ2-5 TRBV19
ASSTQRGETQY TRBJ2-5 TRBV19
ASSQVGLAGVPGELF TRBJ2-2 TRBV4-3
ASSPLAGGRDEQF TRBJ2-1 TRBV9
AWSVLVRRGRLHYGYT TRBJ1-2 TRBV30
ASSVGVQYEKLF TRBJ1-4 TRBV9
ASSPNAGGDTEAF TRBJ1-1 TRBV5-6
ASTLPGGVGADTQY TRBJ2-3 TRBV5-8
ASCPLNEQF TRBJ2-1 TRBV2
AITQGMENSPLH TRBJ1-6 TRBV10-3
ASSGQTYSNQPQH TRBJ1-5 TRBV10-2
ASSPGQGWNTEAF TRBJ1-1 TRBV5-1
ASSPSLDRNTEAF TRBJ1-1 TRBV11-2
ASSFYSGANVLT TRBJ2-6 TRBV7-8
ASTDRGGTEAF TRBJ1-1 TRBV6-6
ASTSGQGYDNTEAF TRBJ1-1 TRBV19
ASSRWTDTQY TRBJ2-3 TRBV18
ASSLDELLSTGELF TRBJ2-2 TRBV7-8
ASSGPGLTYQETQY TRBJ2-5 TRBV25-1
ASSPGSTSGGPDTQY TRBJ2-3 TRBV5-1
ASSLATAGGTGELF TRBJ2-2 TRBV5-1
ASSDTRRQY TRBJ2-7 TRBV6-5
ASSKANYGYT TRBJ1-2 TRBV19
AISPRTSGGNEQF TRBJ2-1 TRBV10-2
ASGESTDTQY TRBJ2-3 TRBV10-1
SAVNEKLF TRBJ1-4 TRBV20-1
ASSSWGDSNQPQH TRBJ1-5 TRBV7-2
ASSVAGGIGELF TRBJ2-2 TRBV6-6
ASSPSDRGLNQPQH TRBJ1-5 TRBV4-3
ASSVEPYYEQY TRBJ2-7 TRBV6-1
ASSAGTANEKLF TRBJ1-4 TRBV5-1
ASSLYPGTYEQY . TRBV7-6
SVATSGSYNEQF TRBJ2-1 TRBV29-1
ASSLTLAETQY TRBJ2-5 TRBV11-3
ASSLWSGLAKNIQY TRBJ2-4 TRBV27
ASLRGRETQY TRBJ2-5 TRBV27
ASRLPRGLAGGPGYNEQF TRBJ2-1 TRBV10-1
ASREVGNSPLH TRBJ1-6 TRBV6-1
SALDRGNGQPQH TRBJ1-5 TRBV29-1